Below are 22 T cell receptor beta chains sequenced from a single sample in a study of cytomegalovirus exposure and HLA in healthy donors. The data were produced by immunoSEQ multiplex PCR, yet TCRdb's version contains in-frame clones alone and is incomplete. The table shows some 140,000 clones, with approximately 87% occurring only once. The sample was PBMCs. The receptors come from a man aged 18-30 years in good health and CMV-seronegative.

This chain uses TRBV19 with TRBJ2-7; tentatively, D is TRBD1 (5 bases). This CDR3 has 13 residues. Germline V gene data show CDR1 as LNHDA and CDR2 as SQIVND (reference sequence). The V end lost 3 bases, the J end lost 7 bases, and 13 bases lay between the germline ends. The CDR3 here is CASSMDLSGEQYF. Written as DNA, the CDR3 is TGTGCCAGTAGTATGGACCTCTCAGGGGAGCAGTACTTC.

V is TRBV7-2 and J is TRBJ1-5, with a possible D match to TRBD1 (5 bases). V lost 8 bases, J lost 1 base, and 12 bases lay in between. The CDR3 is 14 amino acids. CDR1 and CDR2 from the germline V gene are SGHTA and FQGNSA. CDR3: CASEAGASNQPQHF. DNA for the CDR3: TGTGCCAGCGAAGCTGGGGCGAGCAATCAGCCCCAGCATTTT.

This chain joins TRBV27 and TRBJ1-6, with TRBD1 matching 9 bases. Germline CDR1 reads MNHEY; CDR2 reads SMNVEV (reference sequence). V shed 6 bases, J shed 10 bases, and the junction held 7 bases outside the gene matches. This CDR3 has 14 amino acids. The CDR3 DNA reads as TGTGCCAGCAGCCGGACAGGGGAGGGATCACCCCTCCACTTT. Translating it yields CASSRTGEGSPLHF.

The chain links TRBV7-8 to TRBJ2-5; 8 bases align to TRBD1. CDR3 length equals 14 residues. The J segment lost 5 bases and the V segment lost 4 bases, leaving 6 bases of the junction unmatched. Germline CDR1 reads SGHVS; CDR2 reads FQNEAQ. The CDR3 loop is CASSSGGFLETQYF. The CDR3 nucleotides read TGTGCCAGCAGCTCAGGGGGCTTTCTGGAGACCCAGTACTTC.

The chain combines TRBV11-2 with TRBJ2-4, with a possible D match to TRBD1 (6 bases). Germline V gene data show CDR1 as SGHAT and CDR2 as FQNNGV. The CDR3 spans 18 residues. V lost 5 bases to trimming and J lost 6 bases, with 26 bases between them. CDR3 sequence: CASSQLPRQVGVGNIQYF. The CDR3 DNA reads as TGTGCCAGCAGCCAGCTGCCCCGACAGGTTGGGGTAGGAAACATTCAGTACTTC.

This chain joins TRBV5-7 and TRBJ1-2, with no clear D. TRBV5-7 is an open reading frame whose function is uncertain. Trimming took off 0 bases at V and 3 bases at J, with 12 bases between the two ends. The CDR3 covers 15 residues. The CDR3 spells CASSLARGRDYGYTF. The DNA for the CDR3 is TGTGCCAGCAGCTTGGCTCGGGGTAGGGACTATGGCTACACCTTC.

This clone was counted a few times. The chain carries TRBV18 and TRBJ1-2, with D unresolved. The CDR3 is 13 residues long. The germline gives CDR1 KGHSH, CDR2 LQKENI. Trimming shortened V by 7 bases and J by 1 base, and 10 bases separated the two germline ends. The CDR3 DNA sequence: TGTGCCAGCTTCGGGGATCTTAACTATGGCTACACCTTC. This codes for CASFGDLNYGYTF.

The chain is built from TRBV6-1 and TRBJ2-3; a weak D match, TRBD1 (6 bases). The CDR3 totals 13 residues. Per germline, CDR1 MNHNS and CDR2 SASEGT. V lost 6 bases and J 3 bases, leaving 10 bases between the germline ends. CDR3 amino acids: CASSSQGTDTQYF. The CDR3 DNA follows: TGTGCCAGCAGCAGTCAGGGGACAGATACGCAGTATTTT.

V and J are TRBV7-8 and TRBJ2-2; TRBD1 matches at 9 bases. Germline lookup yields CDR1 SGHVS and CDR2 FQNEAQ. This CDR3 contains 18 residues. Losses at the gene ends were 6 bases for V and 2 bases for J; bases not matched to a gene: 13. CDR3 DNA sequence: TGTGCCAGCAGATTAACAGATTCGGACAGGGGCAACACCGGGGAGCTGTTTTTT. As protein: CASRLTDSDRGNTGELFF.

The gene calls are TRBV6-6 and TRBJ2-5; 7 bases map to TRBD2. This CDR3 has 14 residues. Germline-derived CDR1 and CDR2 are MNHNY and SVGAGI (reference sequence). The ends lost 2 bases at V and 2 bases at J; junction bases unmatched: 2. The CDR3 spells CASSYQAGQETQYF. CDR3 sequence (DNA): TGTGCCAGCAGTTACCAAGCGGGGCAAGAGACCCAGTACTTC.

The V call is TRBV15, the J call TRBJ2-1; TRBD2 matches 8 bases. Trimming removed 2 bases from V and 7 bases from J; junction bases left unmatched: 10. The CDR3 has 16 amino acids. CDR1 and CDR2 (germline): LNHNV, YYDKDF (reference sequence). Written as DNA, the CDR3 is TGTGCCACCAGCAGATCCTCAGCTGCGGGAGGAAATGAGCAGTTCTTC. This sequence encodes CATSRSSAAGGNEQFF. Full variable domain (remainder filled in from reference TRBV15 and TRBJ2-1): DAMVIQNPRYQVTQFGKPVTLSCSQTLNHNVMYWYQQKSSQAPKLLFHYYDKDFNNEADTPDNFQSRRPNTSFCFLDIRSPGLGDTAMYLCATSRSSAAGGNEQFFGPGTRLTVL.

This rearrangement joins TRBV28 to TRBJ2-1; weak D call: TRBD1 (6 bases). V lost 7 bases and J 6 bases, leaving 10 bases between the germline ends. The CDR3 covers 12 residues. Germline CDR1 MDHEN, CDR2 SYDVKM. This CDR3 reads CASTVGGNEQFF. CDR3 DNA sequence: TGTGCCAGCACCGTAGGGGGCAATGAGCAGTTCTTC. Based on the CDR3 plus reference TRBV28 and TRBJ2-1, the full variable domain is DVKVTQSSRYLVKRTGEKVFLECVQDMDHENMFWYRQDPGLGLRLIYFSYDVKMKEKGDIPEGYSVSREKKERFSLILESASTNQTSMYLCASTVGGNEQFFGPGTRLTVL.

This chain connects TRBV5-1 to TRBJ2-5, with 11 bases identical to TRBD1. The germline V gene has CDR1 SGHRS and CDR2 YFSETQ. V was pared by 3 bases and J by 4 bases, with 8 bases of the junction left unmatched. The CDR3 is 16 residues long. The CDR3 here is CASSSAGTGGGETQYF. For the CDR3, the DNA is TGCGCCAGCAGCTCGGCTGGGACAGGGGGAGGAGAGACCCAGTACTTC.

This clone was counted many times. This chain connects TRBV7-9 to TRBJ1-3; D remains ambiguous. Germline CDR1 reads SEHNR; CDR2 reads FQNEAQ (reference sequence). The CDR3 covers 15 residues. Trimming removed 4 bases from V and 0 bases from J, with 10 bases in between. The DNA for the CDR3 is TGTGCCAGCAGCTCCCTACGAGGCTCTGGAAACACCATATATTTT. The encoded protein is CASSSLRGSGNTIYF.

V gene TRBV6-6 combines with J gene TRBJ1-3; tentatively, D is TRBD1 (6 bases). From germline, CDR1 is MNHNY and CDR2 SVGAGI (reference sequence). The CDR3 is made up of 14 amino acids. V was clipped by 7 bases and J by 0 bases, with 10 bases between them. The CDR3 loop reads CASKDSLSGNTIYF. The CDR3, as DNA: TGTGCCAGCAAGGACAGCCTCTCTGGAAACACCATATATTTT.

The CDR3 DNA follows: TGCGCCAGCAGACCGGGACTCGCGGGCCTAAGGGGGGGCAATGAGCAGTTCTTC. Its protein is CASRPGLAGLRGGNEQFF. This chain joins TRBV5-1 and TRBJ2-1; TRBD2 is a possible D gene (7 bases). This CDR3 is built from 18 residues. V lost 5 bases and J lost 6, with 27 bases in between. The germline V gene has CDR1 SGHRS and CDR2 YFSETQ.

CDR3 sequence reads: CASSEGGGGTGNTIYF. Here the CDR3 DNA reads TGTGCCAGCAGTGAAGGTGGGGGAGGTACTGGAAACACCATATATTTT. V gene TRBV6-1 combines with J gene TRBJ1-3; maybe TRBD1 (5 bases). The CDR3 runs 16 residues. V lost 1 base and J lost 2, with 12 bases in between. Germline CDR1 reads MNHNS; CDR2 reads SASEGT.

The chain carries TRBV6-6 and TRBJ2-7, with D maybe TRBD1 (5 bases). Trimming removed 4 bases from V and 0 bases from J, with 10 bases in between. Germline V gene sequence: CDR1 MNHNY, CDR2 SVGAGI (reference sequence). This CDR3 has 14 residues. The CDR3 loop reads CASSWGQTSYEQYF. Here the CDR3 DNA reads TGTGCCAGCAGTTGGGGCCAGACCTCCTACGAGCAGTACTTC.

CDR3 region: CASSLTRAGGNTGELFF. In nucleotides, the CDR3 is TGTGCCAGCAGTTTAACCCGAGCGGGAGGGAACACCGGGGAGCTGTTTTTT. This chain links TRBV28 with TRBJ2-2; 9 nucleotides agree with TRBD2. This CDR3 comprises 17 residues. Germline V gene lookup returns CDR1 MDHEN and CDR2 SYDVKM. The trim removed 2 bases at V and 1 base at J, leaving 5 bases unmatched.

This chain uses TRBV7-2 with TRBJ1-3, with 7 bases fitting TRBD1. Looked up from germline, CDR1 is SGHTA and CDR2 is FQGNSA. V gave up 4 bases and J gave up 8 bases; unmatched junction bases: 17. The CDR3 contains 17 residues. CDR3 loop: CASSSTPIFDRVDTIYF. The CDR3 DNA is TGTGCCAGCAGCTCCACTCCTATATTCGACAGGGTTGACACCATATATTTT.

The DNA of the CDR3 is TGCAGCGTGAGAAGACAGGGCAACGAGCAGTACTTC. Its translation: CSVRRQGNEQYF. The chain uses TRBV29-1 and TRBJ2-7, with 7 bases identical to TRBD1. V lost 6 bases and J lost 5; bases outside the gene matches: 7. The CDR3 sequence is 12 residues long. Germline V CDR1 and CDR2: SQVTM, ANQGSEA.

The chain has TRBV6-1 and TRBJ1-2; TRBD1 matches at 9 bases. The CDR3 length is 15 residues. Germline CDR1 is MNHNS and CDR2 is SASEGT. Trimming at V came to 3 bases and at J to 1 base, leaving 3 bases not matched to a gene. CDR3 residues: CASSDAGQGNYGYTF. The DNA for the CDR3 is TGTGCCAGCAGTGACGCGGGACAGGGTAACTATGGCTACACCTTC.